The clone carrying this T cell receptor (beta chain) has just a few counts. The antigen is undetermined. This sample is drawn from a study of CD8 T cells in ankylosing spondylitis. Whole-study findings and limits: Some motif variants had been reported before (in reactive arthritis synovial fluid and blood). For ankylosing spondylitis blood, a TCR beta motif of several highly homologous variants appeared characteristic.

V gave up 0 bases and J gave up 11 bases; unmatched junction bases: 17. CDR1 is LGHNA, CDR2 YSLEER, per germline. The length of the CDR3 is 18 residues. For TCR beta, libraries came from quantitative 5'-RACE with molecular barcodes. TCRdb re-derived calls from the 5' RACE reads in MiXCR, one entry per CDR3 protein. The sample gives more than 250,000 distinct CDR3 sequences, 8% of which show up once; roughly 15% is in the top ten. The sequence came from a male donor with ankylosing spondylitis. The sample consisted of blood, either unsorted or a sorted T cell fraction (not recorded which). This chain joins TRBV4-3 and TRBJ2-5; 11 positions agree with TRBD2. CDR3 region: CASSQDHMGVAGGPRQYF. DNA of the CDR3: TGCGCCAGCAGCCAAGATCACATGGGGGTAGCGGGAGGGCCTAGGCAGTACTTC.